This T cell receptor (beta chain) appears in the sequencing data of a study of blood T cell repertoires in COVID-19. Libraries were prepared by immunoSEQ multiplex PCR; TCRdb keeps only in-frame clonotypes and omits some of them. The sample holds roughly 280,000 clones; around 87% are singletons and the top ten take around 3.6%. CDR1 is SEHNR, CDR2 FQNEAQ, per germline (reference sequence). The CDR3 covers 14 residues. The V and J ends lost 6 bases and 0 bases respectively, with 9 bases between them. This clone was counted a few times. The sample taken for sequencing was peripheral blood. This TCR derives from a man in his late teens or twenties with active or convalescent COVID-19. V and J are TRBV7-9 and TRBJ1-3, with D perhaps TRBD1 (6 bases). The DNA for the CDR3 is TGTGCCAGCAGTTGGACAGACTCTGGAAACACCATATATTTT. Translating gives CASSWTDSGNTIYF.